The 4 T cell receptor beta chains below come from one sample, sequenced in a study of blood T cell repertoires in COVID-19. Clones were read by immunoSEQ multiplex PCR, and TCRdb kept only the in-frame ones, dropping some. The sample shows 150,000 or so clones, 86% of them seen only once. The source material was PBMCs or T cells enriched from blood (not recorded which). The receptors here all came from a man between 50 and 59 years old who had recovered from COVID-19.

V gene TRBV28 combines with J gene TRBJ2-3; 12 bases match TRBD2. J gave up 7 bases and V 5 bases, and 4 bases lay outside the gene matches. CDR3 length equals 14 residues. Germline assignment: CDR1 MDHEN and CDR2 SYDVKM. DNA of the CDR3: TGTGCCAGCAGTCGGACTAGCGGGGACCATACGCAGTATTTT. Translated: CASSRTSGDHTQYF.

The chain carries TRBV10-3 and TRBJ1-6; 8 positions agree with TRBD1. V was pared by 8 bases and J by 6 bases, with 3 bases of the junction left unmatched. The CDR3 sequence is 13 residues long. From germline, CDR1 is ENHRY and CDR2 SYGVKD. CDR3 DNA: TGTGCCATCTCGACAGGGGTTAATTCACCCCTCCACTTT. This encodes CAISTGVNSPLHF.

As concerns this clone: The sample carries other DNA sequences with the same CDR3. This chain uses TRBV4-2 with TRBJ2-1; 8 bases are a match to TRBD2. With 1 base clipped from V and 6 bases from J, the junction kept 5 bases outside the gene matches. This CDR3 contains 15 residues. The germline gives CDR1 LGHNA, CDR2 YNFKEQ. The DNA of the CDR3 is TGTGCCAGCAGCCAAGTCGGGGGGGCTCTCAATGAGCAGTTCTTC. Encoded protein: CASSQVGGALNEQFF.

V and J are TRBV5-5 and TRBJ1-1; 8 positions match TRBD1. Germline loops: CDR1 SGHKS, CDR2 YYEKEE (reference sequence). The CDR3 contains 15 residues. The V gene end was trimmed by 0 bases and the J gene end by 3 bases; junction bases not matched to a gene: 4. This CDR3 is CASSLEAGGYTEAFF. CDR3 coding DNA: TGTGCCAGCAGCTTGGAGGCAGGGGGCTACACTGAAGCTTTCTTT. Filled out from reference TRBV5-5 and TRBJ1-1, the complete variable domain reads DAGVTQSPTHLIKTRGQQVTLRCSPISGHKSVSWYQQVLGQGPQFIFQYYEKEERGRGNFPDRFSARQFPNYSSELNVNALLLGDSALYLCASSLEAGGYTEAFFGQGTRLTVV.